The 17 T cell receptor beta chains below come from one sample, sequenced in a study of blood T cell repertoires in COVID-19. Assay: immunoSEQ multiplex PCR; the TCRdb copy retains only in-frame clones and omits some. This table holds about 130,000 clones, approximately 86% found once. The sequenced sample was peripheral blood. Receptors were obtained from a woman in her forties or fifties who had recovered from COVID-19.

V is TRBV7-9 and J is TRBJ1-6, with D hard to call. Looked up from germline, CDR1 is SEHNR and CDR2 is FQNEAQ (reference sequence). Trimming removed 0 bases at V and 3 bases at J, with 9 bases between. The CDR3 spans 16 residues. The CDR3 region is CASSLARDFYNSPLHF. The CDR3 DNA is TGTGCCAGCAGCTTAGCGCGTGACTTCTATAATTCACCCCTCCACTTT. Filled out from reference TRBV7-9 and TRBJ1-6, the complete variable domain reads DTGVSQNPRHKITKRGQNVTFRCDPISEHNRLYWYRQTLGQGPEFLTYFQNEAQLEKSRLLSDRFSAERPKGSFSTLEIQRTEQGDSAMYLCASSLARDFYNSPLHFGNGTRLTVT.

V is TRBV7-6 and J is TRBJ1-1; D call uncertain. Germline-derived CDR1 and CDR2 are SGHVS and FNYEAQ. The CDR3 is 13 amino acids. The ends were cut back, 0 bases at V and 9 bases at J, with 11 bases in the middle. The CDR3 spells CASSLAEEGKAFF. The DNA for the CDR3 is TGTGCCAGCAGCTTAGCGGAAGAGGGTAAAGCTTTCTTT.

As DNA, the CDR3 is TGTGCTAGTGGTTTGACCCGGACGGGAACCGGGGAGCTGTTTTTT. Translation: CASGLTRTGTGELFF. This chain joins TRBV12-5 and TRBJ2-2; the D gene is possibly TRBD2 (5 bases). V was pared by 2 bases and J by 5 bases, with 12 bases between. Germline V CDR1 and CDR2: LGHNT, FRNRAP. The CDR3 runs to 15 residues.

CDR3 sequence (DNA): TGTGCCAGTAGGCCGACGTCACAGGGTCGCGGCTACACCTTC. Amino acid sequence: CASRPTSQGRGYTF. This chain links TRBV19 with TRBJ1-2; D is perhaps TRBD1 (6 bases). The ends were cut back, 6 bases at V and 8 bases at J, with 19 bases in the middle. The germline gives CDR1 LNHDA, CDR2 SQIVND (reference sequence). The CDR3 sequence is 14 residues long.

The V call is TRBV5-1, the J call TRBJ2-1; 12 bases fit TRBD2. The CDR3 is 15 residues long. After removal of 4 bases from V and 6 bases from J, the junction contained 5 bases not matched to a gene. Germline CDR1 is SGHRS and CDR2 is YFSETQ. The CDR3 region has the DNA TGCGCCAGCAGCCCACTAGCGGGGGGCCCCAATGAGCAGTTCTTC. Translated: CASSPLAGGPNEQFF.

This clone was recorded only once. This chain links TRBV6-6 with TRBJ2-7; D is undetermined. V was shortened by 6 bases and J by 6 bases, with 9 bases between the two germline ends. This CDR3 spans 11 amino acids. The germline gives CDR1 MNHNY, CDR2 SVGAGI (reference sequence). The CDR3 nucleotides read TGTGCCAGCAGCCGCGATTTCGAGCAGTACTTC. This sequence encodes CASSRDFEQYF.

V and J are TRBV11-2 and TRBJ1-2; possible D gene TRBD1, 6 bases. Trimming left V 4 bases short and J 4 bases short, with 13 bases between. CDR3 size: 14 residues. Germline assignment: CDR1 SGHAT and CDR2 FQNNGV. CDR3 loop: CASSSTRGPYGYTF. For the CDR3, the DNA is TGTGCCAGCAGCTCCACCAGGGGACCCTATGGCTACACCTTC.

The chain recombines TRBV5-5 with TRBJ2-7; 7 bases align to TRBD1. Per germline, CDR1 SGHKS and CDR2 YYEKEE (reference sequence). Trimming removed 7 bases from V and 2 bases from J; junction bases left unmatched: 9. This CDR3 has 14 amino acids. For the CDR3, the DNA is TGTGCCAGCCAAACCGACAGGGATACCTACGAGCAGTACTTC. It codes for CASQTDRDTYEQYF.

The chain is built from TRBV7-3 and TRBJ2-5; TRBD2 agrees at 7 bases. The junction had 10 bases not matched to a gene; V was cut back by 4 bases and J by 5 bases. Germline V gives CDR1 SGHTA, CDR2 FQGTGA. This CDR3 is built from 15 residues. CDR3 nucleotides: TGTGCCAGCAGCTACTCAGCGGGGAGGGCGGAGACCCAGTACTTC. It encodes CASSYSAGRAETQYF.

The chain carries TRBV4-1 and TRBJ2-2, with 7 bases lining up with TRBD1. Germline V gives CDR1 MGHRA, CDR2 YSYEKL. The J segment lost 1 base and the V segment lost 4 bases, leaving 6 bases of the junction unmatched. The CDR3 spans 16 residues. The CDR3 region is CASSPQTGMNTGELFF. For the CDR3, the DNA is TGCGCCAGCAGCCCCCAGACAGGGATGAACACCGGGGAGCTGTTTTTT.

Regarding this clone: Other DNA sequences in the sample encode the same CDR3. This chain links TRBV28 with TRBJ2-2; no clear D gene. This CDR3 region has 12 residues. Trimming removed 2 bases from V and 4 bases from J, with 2 bases in between. Germline V gives CDR1 MDHEN, CDR2 SYDVKM. The CDR3 DNA is TGTGCCAGCAGTTTACGCACCGGGGAGCTGTTTTTT. Translation: CASSLRTGELFF. The full variable domain, rest sourced from reference TRBV28 and TRBJ2-2, is DVKVTQSSRYLVKRTGEKVFLECVQDMDHENMFWYRQDPGLGLRLIYFSYDVKMKEKGDIPEGYSVSREKKERFSLILESASTNQTSMYLCASSLRTGELFFGEGSRLTVL.

V gene TRBV3-1 (or the pseudogene TRBV3-2) combines with J gene TRBJ1-2, with TRBD1 identical over 9 bases. V lost 4 bases, J lost 7 bases, and 10 bases stayed unmatched. This CDR3 region has 15 residues. Germline V CDR1 and CDR2: LGHDT, YNNKEL (reference sequence). The CDR3 nucleotides are TGTGCCAGCAGCCGAGATACCGGGACAGGGTTTGGCTACACCTTC. This encodes CASSRDTGTGFGYTF.

Note on this clone: This same CDR3 is encoded by further DNA sequences in the sample. The chain recombines TRBV29-1 with TRBJ2-7; a possible D gene is TRBD2 (5 bases). Between the trimmed V and J ends, which lost 5 bases and 0 bases, there was a span of 11 bases. This CDR3 has 13 amino acids. Germline CDR1 reads SQVTM; CDR2 reads ANQGSEA. CDR3 amino acids: CSVSRGSSYEQYF. As DNA, the CDR3 is TGCAGCGTTTCCAGAGGGAGCTCCTACGAGCAGTACTTC.

The chain is built from TRBV29-1 and TRBJ1-1, with 8 nucleotides matching TRBD1. V gave up 1 base and J gave up 4 bases; unmatched junction bases: 5. There are 14 residues in the CDR3. CDR1 SQVTM and CDR2 ANQGSEA come from the germline V gene. The CDR3 spells CSVEGQGASTEAFF. CDR3 in DNA: TGCAGCGTTGAAGGCCAGGGGGCCTCCACTGAAGCTTTCTTT.

J is TRBJ1-1 and V is TRBV2; D unresolved. Trimming removed 8 bases at V and 1 base at J, with 11 bases between. Germline lookup yields CDR1 SNHLY and CDR2 FYNNEI. The CDR3 contains 13 residues. The CDR3 nucleotides read TGTGCCAGCGTCGAACTTAGGAACACTGAAGCTTTCTTT. Its translation is CASVELRNTEAFF. The entire variable domain, with the rest obtained from reference TRBV2 and TRBJ1-1, is as follows: EPEVTQTPSHQVTQMGQEVILRCVPISNHLYFYWYRQILGQKVEFLVSFYNNEISEKSEIFDDQFSVERPDGSNFTLKIRSTKLEDSAMYFCASVELRNTEAFFGQGTRLTVV.

The V and J genes are TRBV19 and TRBJ2-1, with D unresolved. The germline V gene has CDR1 LNHDA and CDR2 SQIVND (reference sequence). The CDR3 spans 13 residues. V gave up 1 base and J gave up 5 bases, with 6 bases separating them. CDR3 nucleotides: TGTGCCAGTAGTATAGTAGTAGACAATGAGCAGTTCTTC. This sequence encodes CASSIVVDNEQFF.

This clone was seen only a few times. V is TRBV11-3 and J is TRBJ2-1, with TRBD2 matching over 9 bases. The CDR3 runs 14 residues. From germline, CDR1 is SGHNT and CDR2 YENEEA. The J segment lost 5 bases and the V segment lost 6 bases, leaving 5 bases of the junction unmatched. CDR3 sequence: CASSRLAEHNEQFF. The CDR3 DNA sequence: TGTGCCAGCAGTCGACTAGCGGAGCACAATGAGCAGTTCTTC. The variable domain in full, with the rest retrieved from reference TRBV11-3 and TRBJ2-1, is EAGVVQSPRYKIIEKKQPVAFWCNPISGHNTLYWYLQNLGQGPELLIRYENEEAVDDSQLPKDRFSAERLKGVDSTLKIQPAELGDSAVYLCASSRLAEHNEQFFGPGTRLTVL.